A single sample is the source of the 26 T cell receptor beta chains below, sequenced in a study of vaccination and CD4 T cells after COVID-19. Their target antigens are unknown. The treatment was: roughly nine-day PBMC culture with coronavirus spike peptide pools or control peptides (ViraFEST assay). With the Oncomine TCR Beta short-read assay, DNA from cultured CD4+ T cells was sequenced. Using its own MiXCR run on the PCR reads, TCRdb lists one record per CDR3 protein. The sample lists 6,000 to 9,000 distinct CDR3 sequences; around 25% were seen once. This specimen consisted of CD4+ T cells from blood, cultured in vitro, obtained after SARS-CoV-2 vaccination. These receptors were taken from a human donor who had recovered from COVID-19.

This chain links TRBV4-3 with TRBJ1-2; TRBD1 aligns across 8 bases. The V and J ends lost 0 bases and 2 bases, in that order; junction bases with no gene match: 8. The CDR3 is made up of 17 amino acids. Germline assignment: CDR1 LGHNA and CDR2 YSLEER. The CDR3 DNA is TGCGCCAGCAGCCAAGAATCTGGGACAGGACTAAACTATGGCTACACCTTC. This sequence encodes CASSQESGTGLNYGYTF.

The table lists this clonotype with a few counts. V usage is TRBV27 and J usage is TRBJ2-3, with D possibly TRBD2 on 6 matching bases. CDR3 size: 16 residues. Germline-derived CDR1 and CDR2 are MNHEY and SMNVEV (reference sequence). The V and J ends lost 2 bases and 2 bases respectively, with 14 bases between them. The CDR3 loop is CASSLRSGVATDTQYF. The CDR3 DNA reads as TGTGCCAGCAGTTTACGGTCGGGAGTCGCCACAGATACGCAGTATTTT.

CDR3 sequence (DNA): TGTGCCAGCAGGACCCTTCAGCAGGGGGCACATAACACTGAAGCTTTCTTT. This sequence encodes CASRTLQQGAHNTEAFF. The rearrangement uses TRBV28 and TRBJ1-1; TRBD1 matches at 8 bases. This CDR3 has 17 residues. The germline CDR1 and CDR2 sequences are MDHEN and SYDVKM. V shed 6 bases, J shed 2 bases, and the junction held 14 bases outside the gene matches.

The sample holds a few counts of this clonotype. As DNA, the CDR3 is TGTGCCAGTAGTATCCAGGGACAGCGCTTTAATTCACCCCTCCACTTT. It is translated as CASSIQGQRFNSPLHF. V and J are TRBV19 and TRBJ1-6; 7 bases match TRBD1. J was trimmed by 6 bases and V by 3 bases; bases with no gene match: 8. Germline-derived CDR1 and CDR2 are LNHDA and SQIVND (reference sequence). The CDR3 contains 16 residues.

V gene TRBV7-9 combines with J gene TRBJ2-7; D gene uncertain. The ends were cut back, 5 bases at V and 6 bases at J, with 11 bases in the middle. Germline CDR1 is SEHNR and CDR2 is FQNEAQ (reference sequence). This CDR3 spans 12 amino acids. The CDR3 sequence: CASSRVLAEQYF. For the CDR3, the DNA is TGTGCCAGCAGCAGGGTCCTCGCCGAGCAGTACTTC.

Sample share makes this clonotype medium-sized. The CDR3 DNA sequence: TGTGCCACCAGCGGTAGCGGGAGAGGCTACGAGCAGTACTTC. It is translated as CATSGSGRGYEQYF. The V and J genes are TRBV15 and TRBJ2-7; 9 nucleotides agree with TRBD2. This CDR3 is built from 14 residues. The germline gives CDR1 LNHNV, CDR2 YYDKDF (reference sequence). V gave up 5 bases and J gave up 3 bases; unmatched junction bases: 5. Variable domain in full (rest from reference TRBV15 and TRBJ2-7): DAMVIQNPRYQVTQFGKPVTLSCSQTLNHNVMYWYQQKSSQAPKLLFHYYDKDFNNEADTPDNFQSRRPNTSFCFLDIRSPGLGDTAMYLCATSGSGRGYEQYFGPGTRLTVT.

Of note for this clonotype: A much larger clone differs from this one at a single base, so this may be a read error. The V gene is TRBV20-1, the J gene TRBJ1-5; no firm D call. V lost 3 bases, J lost 6 bases, and 24 bases lay in between. The CDR3 is 17 amino acids. Germline lookup yields CDR1 DFQATT and CDR2 SNEGSKA (reference sequence). The CDR3 DNA is TGCAGTGCTAGTGGGGTCACGGGGAAGACGGGGAGTCAGCCCCAGCATTTT. Its translation: CSASGVTGKTGSQPQHF.

Judged by abundance, this clonotype is large. V gene TRBV7-6 combines with J gene TRBJ2-7; D is perhaps TRBD1 (5 bases). Germline V gene lookup returns CDR1 SGHVS and CDR2 FNYEAQ. This CDR3 is built from 13 residues. Trimming removed 5 bases from V and 7 bases from J, with 15 bases in between. The CDR3 region is CASSATTGYEQYF. In DNA, the CDR3 is TGTGCCAGCAGCGCAACCACAGGTTATGAGCAGTACTTC.

The CDR3 sequence: CASKSRGNQPQHF. As DNA, the CDR3 is TGTGCCAGTAAGAGCAGGGGCAATCAGCCCCAGCATTTT. The chain recombines TRBV2 with TRBJ1-5, with a tentative D call TRBD1 (5 bases). Germline assignment: CDR1 SNHLY and CDR2 FYNNEI. The CDR3 is 13 residues long. Trimming stripped 9 bases from V and 2 bases from J, with 11 bases between.

Judged by abundance, this clonotype is medium-sized. As DNA, the CDR3 is TGTGCCAGCTCCGGGACAGGACCCTACGAGCAGTACTTC. Translated: CASSGTGPYEQYF. The rearrangement uses TRBV7-2 and TRBJ2-7, with 8 bases identical to TRBD1. Germline CDR1 SGHTA, CDR2 FQGNSA. The CDR3 is 13 residues long. V gave up 8 bases and J gave up 2 bases; unmatched junction bases: 5.

Sample share makes this clonotype medium-sized. The CDR3 bases are TGTGCCATCAGTAAAAGGGACAGGGGCGAGGATGGCTACACCTTC. Encoded protein: CAISKRDRGEDGYTF. This chain connects TRBV10-3 to TRBJ1-2; 10 positions match TRBD1. The CDR3 loop spans 15 amino acids. V was pared by 5 bases and J by 6 bases, with 9 bases of the junction left unmatched. Germline CDR1 and CDR2: ENHRY and SYGVKD.

This clonotype is medium-sized in the sample. CDR3 DNA sequence: TGTGCCAGCAGCTTAGGAAGGGGCGGGGGCCCCGCAGATACGCAGTATTTT. Encoded protein: CASSLGRGGGPADTQYF. The genes are TRBV7-9 and TRBJ2-3; D possibly corresponds to TRBD2 (7 bases). There are 17 residues in the CDR3. V lost 1 base and J lost 4, with 18 bases in between. Germline CDR1 SEHNR, CDR2 FQNEAQ (reference sequence).

This sequence joins TRBV4-3 and TRBJ2-3; D may correspond to TRBD1 or TRBD2 (5 bases each). Germline V gene data show CDR1 as LGHNA and CDR2 as YSLEER. The CDR3 spans 14 residues. V was clipped by 6 bases and J by 4 bases, with 14 bases between them. As DNA, the CDR3 is TGCGCCAGCAGGGGACCCAAACCCCCAGATACGCAGTATTTT. Translated, it gives CASRGPKPPDTQYF.

V is TRBV5-4 and J is TRBJ2-1; the match to TRBD2 covers 10 bases. The germline CDR1 and CDR2 sequences are SGHNT and YYREEE (reference sequence). This CDR3 spans 16 amino acids. The V segment lost 4 bases and the J segment 6 bases; nucleotides outside the gene matches: 10. CDR3 sequence reads: CASSLGGSSGSNEQFF. CDR3 nucleotide sequence: TGTGCCAGCAGCCTTGGGGGGTCTAGCGGGAGCAATGAGCAGTTCTTC.

This clonotype is labeled medium-sized. The DNA for the CDR3 is TGTGCCAGCAGCGTTGACAGGCACTATGGCTACACCTTC. Translated, it gives CASSVDRHYGYTF. The chain is built from TRBV6-1 and TRBJ1-2; tentative D call: TRBD1 (6 bases). V lost 6 bases and J lost 3, with 11 bases in between. In germline, CDR1 is MNHNS, CDR2 SASEGT. The CDR3 runs to 13 residues.

This clonotype has only a few counts. The rearrangement uses TRBV7-2 and TRBJ1-5, with TRBD1 matching 7 bases. The CDR3 totals 15 residues. V was clipped by 3 bases and J by 1 base; unmatched bases: 3. CDR1 is SGHTA and CDR2 is FQGNSA in the germline V gene. The CDR3 is CASSFAGQSNQPQHF. The CDR3 DNA follows: TGTGCCAGCAGCTTCGCGGGACAGAGCAATCAGCCCCAGCATTTT.

There are a few counts of this clonotype. The J gene is TRBJ2-7, the V gene TRBV5-5; TRBD1 or TRBD2 may be the D gene (7 bases each). CDR3 length: 14 residues. CDR1 and CDR2 from the germline V gene are SGHKS and YYEKEE (reference sequence). V lost 4 bases, J lost 1 base, and 12 bases lay in between. The CDR3, as DNA: TGTGCCAGCAGCATCAGGGGGGGTTCCTACGAGCAGTACTTC. Its translation: CASSIRGGSYEQYF.

The chain uses TRBV20-1 and TRBJ2-1; a weak D match, TRBD1 (6 bases). The CDR3 runs to 15 residues. V was trimmed by 6 bases and J by 1 base, leaving 16 bases between them. CDR1 is DFQATT and CDR2 is SNEGSKA in the germline V gene (reference sequence). This CDR3 reads CSALRPGTSYNEQFF. The CDR3 DNA follows: TGCAGTGCCCTACGCCCCGGGACATCCTACAATGAGCAGTTCTTC.

V and J are TRBV4-1 and TRBJ2-5, with 9 bases identical to TRBD1. This CDR3 spans 15 amino acids. Germline V lookup: CDR1 MGHRA, CDR2 YSYEKL. V shed 4 bases and J 5 bases; nucleotides not matched to a gene: 8. The CDR3 nucleotides are TGCGCCAGCAGCCGCTCTTGGGACAGGGAGGAGACCCAGTACTTC. It translates to CASSRSWDREETQYF.

This clonotype is a singleton in its sample. The V and J genes are TRBV7-9 and TRBJ2-7; 9 bases map to TRBD2. Germline assignment: CDR1 SEHNR and CDR2 FQNEAQ (reference sequence). The CDR3 contains 12 residues. CDR3 nucleotides: TGTGTCAGTCAAGCGGGGGGAGACGAGCAGTACTTC. It specifies CVSQAGGDEQYF.

By its share, this clonotype is medium-sized. The chain combines TRBV28 with TRBJ1-5; 8 bases agree with TRBD1. The trim removed 5 bases at V and 6 bases at J, leaving 6 bases unmatched. The germline V gene has CDR1 MDHEN and CDR2 SYDVKM. There are 14 residues in the CDR3. The CDR3 region has the DNA TGTGCCAGCAGTCGGACAGGGCGTCGTCAGCCCCAGCATTTT. As protein: CASSRTGRRQPQHF.

This clonotype was seen more than once but under ten times. The V call is TRBV20-1, the J call TRBJ2-2; 7 bases align to TRBD1. CDR1 DFQATT and CDR2 SNEGSKA come from the germline V gene (reference sequence). This CDR3 comprises 16 residues. With 5 bases clipped from V and 1 base from J, the junction kept 10 bases outside the gene matches. The DNA of the CDR3 is TGCAGTGCTCAGAAGGGGGCAGGTCGGAACACCGGGGAGCTGTTTTTT. Its translation: CSAQKGAGRNTGELFF.

This clonotype turned up a few times. This sequence joins TRBV10-3 and TRBJ2-1, with D tentatively TRBD2 (5 bases). V lost 7 bases, J lost 1 base, and 14 bases lay in between. Germline lookup yields CDR1 ENHRY and CDR2 SYGVKD. The CDR3 is 15 amino acids. In nucleotides, the CDR3 is TGTGCCATCAAGACGGGGTCCACTTCCTACAATGAGCAGTTCTTC. This codes for CAIKTGSTSYNEQFF.

The chain joins TRBV7-8 to TRBJ2-1; 10 nucleotides line up with TRBD1. The J segment lost 4 bases and the V segment lost 2 bases, leaving 5 bases of the junction unmatched. Germline lookup yields CDR1 SGHVS and CDR2 FQNEAQ. This CDR3 comprises 16 residues. In DNA form, the CDR3 reads TGTGCCAGCAGCTTATTCGGGACAGGGGTGTACAATGAGCAGTTCTTC. Protein sequence: CASSLFGTGVYNEQFF.

This sequence joins TRBV10-3 and TRBJ2-3; TRBD1 aligns across 8 bases. CDR1 and CDR2 from the germline V gene are ENHRY and SYGVKD. The CDR3 loop spans 14 amino acids. The ends lost 7 bases at V and 6 bases at J; junction bases unmatched: 9. CDR3 protein: CAITRGRGQDTQYF. DNA of the CDR3: TGTGCCATCACGCGAGGCAGGGGGCAGGATACGCAGTATTTT.

In its sample, this clonotype was seen a few times. The J gene is TRBJ1-1, the V gene TRBV19; 7 bases match TRBD1. CDR1 LNHDA and CDR2 SQIVND come from the germline V gene (reference sequence). V was clipped by 10 bases and J by 2 bases; unmatched bases: 7. This CDR3 contains 13 residues. The CDR3, as DNA: TGTGCCATTACCGACAGGGCCAACACTGAAGCTTTCTTT. This gives the protein CAITDRANTEAFF.